Presented here are 27 T cell receptor beta chains from one specimen sequenced in a study of T cell responses to AZD1222 COVID-19 vaccine. Generated by immunoSEQ multiplex PCR, the TCRdb table keeps only in-frame clones and is missing some. The sample shows more than 100,000 clones, about nine tenths of them seen only once. The sample in question was peripheral blood, obtained 28 days after the second AZD1222 dose. All receptors come from an adult who received the AZD1222 COVID-19 vaccine.

This chain uses TRBV5-1 with TRBJ1-1, with D possibly being TRBD1 (5 bases). Between the trimmed V and J ends, which lost 4 bases and 2 bases, there was a span of 18 bases. This CDR3 is 16 amino acids long. Germline values: CDR1 SGHRS, CDR2 YFSETQ. The chain's CDR3 is CASSLGPVTENTEAFF. DNA for the CDR3: TGCGCCAGCAGCCTCGGACCCGTGACAGAAAACACTGAAGCTTTCTTT.

The genes are TRBV6-5 and TRBJ1-4; possibly TRBD1 for D (5 bases). The CDR3 has 14 residues. The germline V gene encodes CDR1 MNHEY and CDR2 SVGAGI. The germline V and J ends were trimmed by 11 bases and 2 bases, with 15 bases remaining between them. The DNA for the CDR3 is TGTGCCGGGGGGACGGGAACGACTAATGAAAAACTGTTTTTT. Translating gives CAGGTGTTNEKLFF.

The rearrangement joins TRBV19 to TRBJ1-2; TRBD1 might be the D (5 bases). The germline CDR1 and CDR2 sequences are LNHDA and SQIVND (reference sequence). The V gene lost 7 bases and the J gene lost 3 bases, with 12 bases spanning the gap. The CDR3 runs to 13 residues. The CDR3 DNA is TGTGCCAGTACTTATAGAGGGGACTATGGCTACACCTTC. As protein: CASTYRGDYGYTF.

The rearrangement links TRBV12-3 or TRBV12-4 to TRBJ1-1, with D possibly being TRBD1 (5 bases). This CDR3 region has 12 residues. Trimming left V 6 bases short and J 6 bases short, with 11 bases between. CDR3 protein: CASSQPGPEAFF. CDR3 DNA sequence: TGTGCCAGCAGCCAGCCGGGACCTGAAGCTTTCTTT.

A single count supports this clone. The chain is built from TRBV10-3 and TRBJ1-1; no reliable D call. Trimming cost V 0 bases and J 1 base, with 6 bases left between them. Germline V gene data show CDR1 as ENHRY and CDR2 as SYGVKD. The CDR3 is made up of 14 amino acids. CDR3 nucleotides: TGTGCCATCAGTGAGTCGTGGCCGAACACTGAAGCTTTCTTT. Translating gives CAISESWPNTEAFF.

This chain links TRBV4-1 with TRBJ1-2; D unclear. The CDR3 has 13 amino acids. V dropped 0 bases and J dropped 4 bases, with 6 bases sitting between them. Germline assignment: CDR1 MGHRA and CDR2 YSYEKL. In nucleotides, the CDR3 is TGCGCCAGCAGCCAAGATGGCAGCTATGGCTACACCTTC. It codes for CASSQDGSYGYTF.

The V gene is TRBV9, the J gene TRBJ1-2; a possible D gene is TRBD1 (5 bases). The CDR3 has 14 residues. Germline V gene data show CDR1 as SGDLS and CDR2 as YYNGEE. V dropped 0 bases and J dropped 3 bases, with 9 bases sitting between them. The CDR3 reads CASSVAGSDYGYTF. CDR3 coding DNA: TGTGCCAGCAGCGTAGCAGGGTCGGACTATGGCTACACCTTC.

This chain links TRBV29-1 with TRBJ1-2; unclear D gene. CDR3 size: 15 residues. V lost 0 bases to trimming and J lost 2 bases, with 13 bases between them. Germline CDR1 SQVTM, CDR2 ANQGSEA. Written as DNA, the CDR3 is TGCAGCGTTGAAGATTTCTTGGGGAGGAACTATGGCTACACCTTC. It encodes CSVEDFLGRNYGYTF.

This sequence joins TRBV5-1 and TRBJ1-5, with TRBD1 matching 7 bases. V gave up 4 bases and J gave up 3 bases; unmatched junction bases: 7. The CDR3 contains 15 residues. Germline V gives CDR1 SGHRS, CDR2 YFSETQ. The CDR3 protein is CASSRDSGNNQPQHF. CDR3 in DNA: TGCGCCAGCAGCAGGGACAGTGGGAACAATCAGCCCCAGCATTTT.

This chain uses TRBV3-1 (or the pseudogene TRBV3-2) with TRBJ2-7; 7 bases map to TRBD1. Germline lookup yields CDR1 LGHDT and CDR2 YNNKEL (reference sequence). The CDR3 spans 16 residues. The V gene end was trimmed by 0 bases and the J gene end by 3 bases; junction bases not matched to a gene: 8. CDR3 amino acids: CASSQDPRQGNYEQYF. CDR3 bases: TGTGCCAGCAGCCAAGACCCCAGACAGGGTAACTACGAGCAGTACTTC.

This rearrangement joins TRBV21-1 to TRBJ2-7; TRBD2 is taken as the D call from the table, unchecked against the DNA. TRBV21-1 is described as a pseudogene. There are 10 residues in the CDR3. CDR3 loop: CASSLYEQYF. The CDR3 DNA follows: TGTGCCAGCAGCCTCTACGAGCAGTACTTC.

This rearrangement joins TRBV11-2 to TRBJ1-2; maybe TRBD1 (6 bases). V lost 5 bases, J lost 2 bases, and 15 bases lay in between. Germline loops: CDR1 SGHAT, CDR2 FQNNGV. This CDR3 is built from 15 residues. The CDR3 nucleotides read TGTGCCAGCAGCCGATGGACAGTACAAAACTATGGCTACACCTTC. Its protein product is CASSRWTVQNYGYTF.

V gene TRBV6-5 combines with J gene TRBJ1-2; 7 nucleotides agree with TRBD1. Germline V gives CDR1 MNHEY, CDR2 SVGAGI. The CDR3 is 14 amino acids. Germline trimming cut 0 bases from V and 6 bases from J; bases unmatched to any gene: 4. The CDR3, as DNA: TGTGCCAGCAGTTACTCCGACAGGGCCCATGGCTACACCTTC. Translated: CASSYSDRAHGYTF.

The chain is built from TRBV5-4 and TRBJ2-5; 7 bases fit TRBD1. The CDR3 runs 13 residues. The trim removed 3 bases at V and 3 bases at J, leaving 2 bases unmatched. CDR1 SGHNT and CDR2 YYREEE come from the germline V gene (reference sequence). Written as DNA, the CDR3 is TGTGCCAGCAGCTCACAGGGGAAAGAGACCCAGTACTTC. This codes for CASSSQGKETQYF.

The V call is TRBV7-3, the J call TRBJ2-1; 12 positions match TRBD2. The CDR3 totals 18 residues. Germline values: CDR1 SGHTA, CDR2 FQGTGA. Trimming at V came to 5 bases and at J to 2 bases, leaving 10 bases not matched to a gene. CDR3 DNA sequence: TGTGCCAGCAGCCTAGGGACTAGCGGGCCACCGGCCTACAATGAGCAGTTCTTC. Residues: CASSLGTSGPPAYNEQFF.

To note about this clone: Relative to the germline gene, one junction end is altered; a read error may explain this. The chain has TRBV7-7 and TRBJ2-3; D could derive from TRBD1 or TRBD2 (5 bases each). CDR3 length: 16 amino acids. In germline, CDR1 is SSHAT, CDR2 FNYEAQ (reference sequence). The CDR3, as DNA: TGTGCTAGCAGCTTAAATCCAGGGACCCGGGGCGATACGCAGTATTTT. As protein: CASSLNPGTRGDTQYF. The full variable domain, rest sourced from reference TRBV7-7 and TRBJ2-3, is GAGVSQSPRYKVTKRGQDVTLRCDPISSHATLYWYQQALGQGPEFLTYFNYEAQPDKSGLPSDRFSAERPEGSISTLTIQRTEQRDSAMYRCASSLNPGTRGDTQYFGPGTRLTVL.

Comment on this clone: Other DNA sequences in the sample encode the same CDR3. The chain links TRBV6-5 to TRBJ1-1, with 7 bases identical to TRBD1. V lost 0 bases to trimming and J lost 5 bases; unmatched junction nucleotides: 3. The CDR3 is made up of 14 amino acids. The germline V gene encodes CDR1 MNHEY and CDR2 SVGAGI. The chain's CDR3 is CASSYSGGWTEAFF. The DNA of the CDR3 is TGTGCCAGCAGTTACTCAGGGGGCTGGACTGAAGCTTTCTTT.

The chain combines TRBV10-1 with TRBJ1-2; no definite D call. The germline V and J ends were trimmed by 2 bases and 10 bases, with 14 bases remaining between them. The CDR3 has 13 amino acids. Looked up from germline, CDR1 is WNHNN and CDR2 is SYGVQD (reference sequence). This CDR3 reads CASSEVIAPFYTF. CDR3 bases: TGCGCCAGCAGTGAGGTCATTGCCCCGTTCTACACCTTC.

The chain recombines TRBV19 with TRBJ1-2, with D perhaps matching TRBD1 (5 bases). Trimming cost V 4 bases and J 5 bases, with 11 bases left between them. The CDR3 totals 13 residues. The germline CDR1 and CDR2 sequences are LNHDA and SQIVND (reference sequence). The CDR3 coding sequence is TGTGCCAGTAGTACCAGGGTCCTATATGGCTACACCTTC. Its translation is CASSTRVLYGYTF. Drawing the rest from reference TRBV19 and TRBJ1-2, the complete variable domain is DGGITQSPKYLFRKEGQNVTLSCEQNLNHDAMYWYRQDPGQGLRLIYYSQIVNDFQKGDIAEGYSVSREKKESFPLTVTSAQKNPTAFYLCASSTRVLYGYTFGSGTRLTVV.

The chain couples TRBV6-4 to TRBJ1-5; unclear D gene. Trimming cost V 4 bases and J 6 bases, with 13 bases left between them. The CDR3 has 14 amino acids. Germline CDR1 reads MRHNA; CDR2 reads SNTAGT. Here the CDR3 reads CASSAEGFVQPQHF. The CDR3 DNA is TGTGCCAGCAGTGCGGAGGGTTTTGTTCAGCCCCAGCATTTT.

The chain has TRBV30 and TRBJ2-1, with 8 nucleotides matching TRBD2. This CDR3 has 14 amino acids. Germline CDR1 is GTSNPN and CDR2 is SVGIG (reference sequence). V lost 6 bases, J lost 4 bases, and 8 bases stayed unmatched. The CDR3: CACPRAGEYNEQFF. The CDR3 DNA follows: TGTGCCTGCCCAAGAGCGGGGGAGTACAATGAGCAGTTCTTC.

V gene TRBV9 combines with J gene TRBJ2-7; 11 nucleotides agree with TRBD2. The CDR3 totals 16 residues. With 4 bases clipped from V and 3 bases from J, the junction kept 9 bases outside the gene matches. CDR1 and CDR2 from the germline V gene are SGDLS and YYNGEE. CDR3 amino acids: CASSTTTSGEYYEQYF. The DNA for the CDR3 is TGTGCCAGCAGCACCACGACTAGCGGGGAGTACTACGAGCAGTACTTC.

This rearrangement joins TRBV3-1 (or the pseudogene TRBV3-2) to TRBJ2-5; D may be TRBD2 (6 bases). CDR1 is LGHDT and CDR2 is YNNKEL in the germline V gene (reference sequence). Trimming stripped 6 bases from V and 0 bases from J, with 20 bases between. The CDR3 contains 17 residues. The CDR3: CASRPPEERVNQETQYF. CDR3 DNA sequence: TGTGCCAGCAGACCCCCGGAGGAGCGGGTGAACCAAGAGACCCAGTACTTC.

The chain is built from TRBV6-6 and TRBJ1-1; no reliable D call. Per the germline V gene, CDR1 is MNHNY and CDR2 is SVGAGI (reference sequence). The CDR3 covers 15 residues. V lost 1 base and J lost 1, with 10 bases in between. CDR3 loop: CASSYWEYGNTEAFF. The DNA of the CDR3 is TGTGCCAGCAGTTACTGGGAGTACGGGAACACTGAAGCTTTCTTT.

This chain connects TRBV19 to TRBJ1-3; maybe TRBD1 (5 bases). The V end was cut by 8 bases, the J end by 1 base, with 21 bases between. Germline V gene data show CDR1 as LNHDA and CDR2 as SQIVND (reference sequence). The CDR3 extends over 17 amino acids. The CDR3 region is CASLPGEGRFSGNTIYF. CDR3 coding DNA: TGTGCCAGTCTCCCCGGGGAGGGGAGATTTTCTGGAAACACCATATATTTT.

The chain recombines TRBV19 with TRBJ1-1; TRBD1 matches at 7 bases. This CDR3 contains 15 residues. Germline V lookup: CDR1 LNHDA, CDR2 SQIVND (reference sequence). Trimming removed 6 bases from V and 0 bases from J; junction bases left unmatched: 7. CDR3 sequence reads: CASRERQGMNTEAFF. DNA of the CDR3: TGTGCCAGTAGGGAAAGACAGGGTATGAACACTGAAGCTTTCTTT.

The chain couples TRBV12-3 or TRBV12-4 to TRBJ1-2; D may be TRBD1 (6 bases). The length of the CDR3 is 13 residues. V gave up 4 bases and J gave up 6 bases, with 12 bases separating them. The CDR3 protein is CASSSGTFNGYTF. CDR3 nucleotides: TGTGCCAGCAGTTCCGGGACATTCAATGGCTACACCTTC.